This T cell receptor (beta chain) was profiled in a study of blood T cell repertoires in COVID-19. For the study at large: Sample material is recorded as cDNA or gDNA derived from T cells, B-cell-depleted T cells, or PBMCs.

Trimming left V 2 bases short and J 4 bases short, with 23 bases between. Per germline, CDR1 KGHSH and CDR2 LQKENI. This CDR3 is 18 amino acids long. Sequencing was performed with immunoSEQ multiplex PCR; in TCRdb, only in-frame clones are kept and a portion is missing. This sample has 250,000 to 400,000 clones; approximately 90% occur once, and the top ten carry 1.5% to 2%. Enrollment of patients from Seattle took place during active infection, with longitudinal follow-up. Input material: peripheral blood. This TCR was recovered from a woman aged 25 to 39 with COVID-19, enrolled during active disease. The chain combines TRBV18 with TRBJ1-2; maybe TRBD1 (5 bases). Written as DNA, the CDR3 is TGTGCCAGCTCACCAGGGGCCGGCGGCTCGCGTGGTCGCTATGGCTACACCTTC. It codes for CASSPGAGGSRGRYGYTF.